Detailed here is one T cell receptor (beta chain). The data stem from a study of OX40 agonist ivuxolimab in advanced cancers. Across the whole study: Patients were roughly 81% male with ages about 20 to 79, mean 60. Prior therapy, whether anti-PD-1, anti-PD-L1 or anti-CTLA-4, was allowed, and 30% to 40% had some.

Germline CDR1 is SGHKS and CDR2 is YYEKEE (reference sequence). V was pared by 6 bases and J by 3 bases, with 16 bases between. The CDR3 consists of 15 residues. Libraries were prepared by immunoSEQ multiplex PCR; TCRdb keeps only in-frame clonotypes and omits some of them. The sample records some 60,000 clones, 91% being singletons. Patients were ruled out by autoimmune disease history or systemic immunosuppression. This receptor was obtained from an adult with an advanced solid tumor such as melanoma, head and neck, liver or kidney cancer. The sample was CD4+ or CD8+ T cells sorted from blood, taken in a trial of the OX40 agonist ivuxolimab. The chain couples TRBV5-5 to TRBJ2-1, with D maybe TRBD1 (7 bases). CDR3 DNA: TGTGCCAGCACTCTGGAGGGACAGAGCTACAATGAGCAGTTCTTC. Amino acid sequence: CASTLEGQSYNEQFF.